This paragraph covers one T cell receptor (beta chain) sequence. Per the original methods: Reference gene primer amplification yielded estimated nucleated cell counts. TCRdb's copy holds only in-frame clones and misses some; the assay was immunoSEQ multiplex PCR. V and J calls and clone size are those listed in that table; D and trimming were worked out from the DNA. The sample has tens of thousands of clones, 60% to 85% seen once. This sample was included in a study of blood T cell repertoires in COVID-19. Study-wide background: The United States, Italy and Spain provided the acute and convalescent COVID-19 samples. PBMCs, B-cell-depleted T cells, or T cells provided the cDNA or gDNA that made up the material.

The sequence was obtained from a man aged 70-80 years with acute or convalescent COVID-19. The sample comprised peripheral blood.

The CDR3 spells CASSSTDRAPYEQYF. As DNA, the CDR3 is TGTGCCAGCAGCTCCACGGACAGGGCACCCTACGAGCAGTACTTC. The genes are TRBV7-3 and TRBJ2-7, with 8 positions matching TRBD1. There are 15 residues in the CDR3. CDR1 SGHTA and CDR2 FQGTGA come from the germline V gene. Trimming took 4 bases from V and 2 from J; bases not matched to a gene: 7.